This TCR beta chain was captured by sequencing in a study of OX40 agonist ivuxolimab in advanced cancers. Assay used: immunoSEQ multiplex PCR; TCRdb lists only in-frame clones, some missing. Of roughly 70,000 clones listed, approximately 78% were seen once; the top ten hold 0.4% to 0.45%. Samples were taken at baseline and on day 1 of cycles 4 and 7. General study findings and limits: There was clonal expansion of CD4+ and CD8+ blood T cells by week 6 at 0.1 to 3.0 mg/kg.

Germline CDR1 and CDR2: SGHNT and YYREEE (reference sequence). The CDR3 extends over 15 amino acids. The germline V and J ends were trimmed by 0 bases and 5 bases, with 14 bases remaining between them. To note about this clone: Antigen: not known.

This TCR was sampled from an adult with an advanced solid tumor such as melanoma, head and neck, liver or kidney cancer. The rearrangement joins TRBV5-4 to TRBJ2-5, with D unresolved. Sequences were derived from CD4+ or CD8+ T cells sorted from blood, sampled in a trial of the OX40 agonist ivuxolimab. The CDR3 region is CASSLAPAAAETQYF. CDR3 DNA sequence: TGTGCCAGCAGCTTGGCCCCGGCCGCGGCTGAGACCCAGTACTTC.